This TCR beta chain was identified in a study of early T cells in non-severe SARS-CoV-2 infection. Study information: Sequencing targeted bulk RNA from unsorted whole blood, leaving chains unpaired. Study results and caveats: CD4 and private specificities were missed by VDJdb matching, which favored anti-spike CD8 responses.

V lost 4 bases and J 2 bases, leaving 9 bases between the germline ends. The CDR3 extends over 12 amino acids. The germline CDR1 and CDR2 sequences are SQVTM and ANQGSEA. A remark on this clonotype: As yet, its antigen is unknown.

Tagging with unique molecular identifiers was applied to individual cDNA molecules. TCRdb independently ran MiXCR on the 5' RACE reads; one entry per CDR3 protein. The data contain roughly 75,000 distinct CDR3 sequences, approximately 12% of them singletons. The specimen was whole blood. The chain couples TRBV29-1 to TRBJ2-7, with a tentative D call TRBD2 (6 bases). This clonotype was sampled from an adult who was a healthcare worker with PCR-confirmed SARS-CoV-2 infection or an uninfected control (not recorded which). This CDR3 reads CSVGGDPYEQYF. The CDR3 nucleotides are TGCAGCGTTGGGGGGGATCCCTACGAGCAGTACTTC.